Presented here are 21 T cell receptor beta chains from one specimen sequenced in a study of blood T cell repertoires in COVID-19. Here immunoSEQ multiplex PCR was the method, and the copy in TCRdb shows in-frame clones only, minus some. The data contain about 250,000 clones, 80% to 90% of them singletons. Sequencing was done on a sample of PBMCs or T cells enriched from blood (not recorded which). These receptor sequences come from a woman aged 18-35 years who had recovered from COVID-19.

The chain has TRBV15 and TRBJ2-1; D gene ambiguous. There are 14 residues in the CDR3. Germline V CDR1 and CDR2: LNHNV, YYDKDF (reference sequence). V was shortened by 3 bases and J by 4 bases, with 10 bases between the two germline ends. The chain's CDR3 is CATSRAGRYNEQFF. The CDR3 bases are TGTGCCACCAGCAGGGCAGGTCGGTACAATGAGCAGTTCTTC.

This clone was counted a few times. The identical CDR3 is also encoded by other nucleotide sequences in the sample. J is TRBJ2-1 and V is TRBV5-1; 9 bases align to TRBD1. The V gene end was trimmed by 4 bases and the J gene end by 10 bases; junction bases not matched to a gene: 6. Germline V CDR1 and CDR2: SGHRS, YFSETQ. The CDR3 runs to 13 residues. The CDR3 sequence: CASSPHRGHEQFF. In DNA, the CDR3 is TGCGCCAGCAGCCCTCACAGGGGGCACGAGCAGTTCTTC.

This rearrangement joins TRBV13 to TRBJ1-5; D not certain. Germline CDR1 is PRHDT and CDR2 is FYEKMQ (reference sequence). The V end lost 0 bases, the J end lost 1 base, and 7 bases lay between the germline ends. The CDR3 spans 15 residues. In nucleotides, the CDR3 is TGTGCCAGCAGCTTAGGGGCCTCAAGCAATCAGCCCCAGCATTTT. As protein: CASSLGASSNQPQHF.

V usage is TRBV6-5 and J usage is TRBJ1-5, with 7 bases matching TRBD1. The CDR3 covers 15 residues. Germline CDR1 MNHEY, CDR2 SVGAGI. After removal of 6 bases from V and 1 base from J, the junction contained 6 bases not matched to a gene. The CDR3 DNA reads as TGTGCCAGCAGGAGACAGGGTGGGAGCAATCAGCCCCAGCATTTT. It specifies CASRRQGGSNQPQHF.

The chain carries TRBV5-4 and TRBJ2-7; the D gene is possibly TRBD2 (5 bases). V lost 4 bases to trimming and J lost 0 bases, with 14 bases between them. CDR1 is SGHNT and CDR2 is YYREEE in the germline V gene (reference sequence). The CDR3 contains 15 residues. This CDR3 reads CASSTRTGSSYEQYF. CDR3 coding DNA: TGTGCCAGCAGCACCCGGACTGGGAGCTCCTACGAGCAGTACTTC.

This CDR3 reads CASSVDGSGNQPQHF. The CDR3 nucleotides are TGTGCCAGCAGCGTAGACGGGTCAGGCAATCAGCCCCAGCATTTT. The chain has TRBV9 and TRBJ1-5; D is unclear. Trimming removed 0 bases at V and 2 bases at J, with 9 bases between. The CDR3 is made up of 15 amino acids. Germline lookup yields CDR1 SGDLS and CDR2 YYNGEE.

The CDR3 is CASSSWDRLTGELFF. The CDR3 coding sequence is TGTGCCAGCAGTTCTTGGGACAGGCTAACCGGGGAGCTGTTTTTT. The V gene is TRBV6-5, the J gene TRBJ2-2, with 8 nucleotides matching TRBD1. CDR1 and CDR2 from the germline V gene are MNHEY and SVGAGI. The CDR3 extends over 15 amino acids. With 4 bases clipped from V and 5 bases from J, the junction kept 6 bases outside the gene matches.

V gene TRBV11-2 combines with J gene TRBJ2-1; TRBD2 agrees at 12 bases. Looked up from germline, CDR1 is SGHAT and CDR2 is FQNNGV. Trimming removed 4 bases from V and 5 bases from J; junction bases left unmatched: 6. The CDR3 has 16 residues. The CDR3 DNA follows: TGTGCCAGCAGCTCATTCGGACTAGCGGGGAACAATGAGCAGTTCTTC. It specifies CASSSFGLAGNNEQFF.

This sequence joins TRBV27 and TRBJ1-5; 9 positions match TRBD1. With 2 bases clipped from V and 6 bases from J, the junction kept 8 bases outside the gene matches. This CDR3 has 16 amino acids. Germline assignment: CDR1 MNHEY and CDR2 SMNVEV (reference sequence). Here the CDR3 reads CASSLTGQGSVQPQHF. The CDR3 coding sequence is TGTGCCAGCAGTTTAACTGGACAGGGGTCGGTTCAGCCCCAGCATTTT.

This clone was seen just once. The chain combines TRBV6-5 with TRBJ1-5, with a weak D call TRBD1 (6 bases). Trimming removed 6 bases at V and 4 bases at J, with 10 bases between. Germline CDR1 reads MNHEY; CDR2 reads SVGAGI. This CDR3 comprises 13 residues. CDR3 nucleotides: TGTGCCAGCAGGGAGAGGGGGAATCAGCCCCAGCATTTT. It codes for CASRERGNQPQHF.

V and J are TRBV9 and TRBJ2-7; 10 bases align to TRBD1. This CDR3 is 14 amino acids long. V trimming: 3 bases; J trimming: 4 bases; junction bases outside the gene matches: 4. CDR1 and CDR2 (germline): SGDLS, YYNGEE. The CDR3 DNA reads TGTGCCAGCAGCGCACGGGACAGGGGTTACGAGCAGTACTTC. Amino acids: CASSARDRGYEQYF.

The chain employs TRBV7-2 and TRBJ1-5, with 12 bases fitting TRBD1. Germline loops: CDR1 SGHTA, CDR2 FQGNSA. The CDR3 covers 16 residues. J gave up 8 bases and V 0 bases, and 5 bases lay outside the gene matches. CDR3 in DNA: TGTGCCAGCAGCTTAGCGGGACAGGGGGCAGGGAAGCCCCAGCATTTT. Translation gives CASSLAGQGAGKPQHF.

The chain carries TRBV7-2 and TRBJ1-2; D is unresolved. This CDR3 comprises 12 residues. Trimming pared 3 bases from V and 4 bases from J, leaving 6 bases between. CDR1 and CDR2 (germline): SGHTA, FQGNSA. The CDR3 loop is CASSFGSYGYTF. CDR3 DNA sequence: TGTGCCAGCAGCTTCGGGAGCTATGGCTACACCTTC.

The chain employs TRBV29-1 and TRBJ1-2; D is perhaps TRBD1 (5 bases). Per the germline V gene, CDR1 is SQVTM and CDR2 is ANQGSEA. The CDR3 is made up of 13 amino acids. The V and J ends lost 3 bases and 3 bases respectively, with 11 bases between them. CDR3 coding DNA: TGCAGCGTTGAGGGGCCCAATGACTATGGCTACACCTTC. Amino acids: CSVEGPNDYGYTF.

The V call is TRBV2, the J call TRBJ1-6; TRBD1 might be the D (5 bases). Germline V gene lookup returns CDR1 SNHLY and CDR2 FYNNEI. The germline V and J ends were trimmed by 3 bases and 7 bases, with 10 bases remaining between them. The CDR3 extends over 14 amino acids. The CDR3 nucleotides are TGTGCCAGCAGTGAGGGTCAGGGAAATTCACCCCTCCACTTT. Its translation is CASSEGQGNSPLHF. The full variable domain, rest sourced from reference TRBV2 and TRBJ1-6, is EPEVTQTPSHQVTQMGQEVILRCVPISNHLYFYWYRQILGQKVEFLVSFYNNEISEKSEIFDDQFSVERPDGSNFTLKIRSTKLEDSAMYFCASSEGQGNSPLHFGNGTRLTVT.

The chain links TRBV2 to TRBJ1-1; D ambiguous. The ends were cut back, 7 bases at V and 5 bases at J, with 11 bases in the middle. Germline V CDR1 and CDR2: SNHLY, FYNNEI. This CDR3 has 12 amino acids. CDR3 DNA: TGTGCCAGCACCCTGGAGAGGACTGAAGCTTTCTTT. It specifies CASTLERTEAFF.

This clone came up once. The V gene is TRBV28, the J gene TRBJ1-1, with TRBD1 matching 9 bases. Germline V lookup: CDR1 MDHEN, CDR2 SYDVKM. The CDR3 consists of 15 residues. J was trimmed by 5 bases and V by 3 bases; bases with no gene match: 7. In DNA form, the CDR3 reads TGTGCCAGCAGTTTGGGACAGGGACGGGGAACTGAAGCTTTCTTT. Its translation is CASSLGQGRGTEAFF.

The chain joins TRBV5-1 to TRBJ1-2; unclear D gene. V lost 4 bases to trimming and J lost 4 bases, with 11 bases between them. Germline CDR1 reads SGHRS; CDR2 reads YFSETQ. The CDR3 runs to 13 residues. CDR3 nucleotides: TGCGCCAGCAGCCCCAACACGATCTATGGCTACACCTTC. Its translation: CASSPNTIYGYTF.

This clone was detected a few times. The chain is built from TRBV19 and TRBJ1-1; 11 bases are a match to TRBD1. The CDR3 extends over 14 amino acids. The junction had 0 bases not matched to a gene; V was cut back by 0 bases and J by 6 bases. Germline CDR1 LNHDA, CDR2 SQIVND (reference sequence). CDR3 nucleotides: TGTGCCAGTAGTATAGAGGGACAGGGGGCTGAAGCTTTCTTT. It translates to CASSIEGQGAEAFF.

The rearrangement joins TRBV19 to TRBJ1-2; possibly TRBD1 for D (6 bases). Germline V CDR1 and CDR2: LNHDA, SQIVND (reference sequence). This CDR3 region has 15 residues. Trimming took off 3 bases at V and 5 bases at J, with 16 bases between the two ends. The CDR3 here is CASSIPRQANYGYTF. CDR3 nucleotide sequence: TGTGCCAGTAGTATCCCTAGACAGGCGAATTATGGCTACACCTTC.

Only a few counts were recorded for this clone. The V and J genes are TRBV24-1 and TRBJ1-6; a possible D gene is TRBD1 (5 bases). With 4 bases removed from V and 4 bases from J, the gap between germline ends came to 16 bases. There are 17 residues in the CDR3. CDR1 and CDR2 from the germline V gene are KGHDR and SFDVKD. CDR3 sequence: CATSEVVQGTYNSPLHF. Written as DNA, the CDR3 is TGTGCCACCAGTGAGGTCGTTCAGGGAACGTATAATTCACCCCTCCACTTT.